One sample yielded the 28 T cell receptor beta chains listed below, sequenced in a study of spatial heterogeneity in lung cancer. TCRdb redid the calling of the 5' RACE reads with MiXCR, one entry per CDR3 protein. The table has about 44,000 distinct CDR3 sequences, about 13% seen once. Time point indicated: sample taken at primary tumor resection. No cell sorting; template was whole RNA from tumor, lung tissue or PBMC. The sample in question was PBMCs, obtained at surgery. These receptors were obtained from a male donor with early-stage non-small cell lung cancer.

The rearrangement joins TRBV12-3 or TRBV12-4 to TRBJ2-1; D is uncertain. There are 13 residues in the CDR3. The V end was cut by 6 bases, the J end by 15 bases, with 21 bases between. The CDR3 region has the DNA TGTGCCAGCAGCATAGGCTCAAAAATTCGTCCGTTCTTC. This codes for CASSIGSKIRPFF.

A few counts support this clonotype. This chain connects TRBV7-9 to TRBJ2-7; TRBD2 might be the D (5 bases). The germline V gene has CDR1 SEHNR and CDR2 FQNEAQ (reference sequence). This CDR3 spans 13 amino acids. Trimming left V 2 bases short and J 5 bases short, with 10 bases between. CDR3: CASSLWGDDEQYF. The CDR3 DNA is TGTGCCAGCAGCTTATGGGGAGATGACGAGCAGTACTTC.

This chain links TRBV29-1 with TRBJ2-3; a possible D gene is TRBD1 (7 bases). The CDR3 covers 14 residues. Trimming left V 3 bases short and J 2 bases short, with 12 bases between. In germline, CDR1 is SQVTM, CDR2 ANQGSEA. CDR3 protein: CSVERDSATDTQYF. The DNA for the CDR3 is TGCAGCGTTGAGCGGGACAGTGCCACAGATACGCAGTATTTT.

The rearrangement links TRBV10-3 to TRBJ1-1; D unclear. This CDR3 has 15 amino acids. The germline gives CDR1 ENHRY, CDR2 SYGVKD. Trimming shortened V by 3 bases and J by 1 base, and 12 bases separated the two germline ends. CDR3 in DNA: TGTGCCATCAGTGAATCGACGAGCTGGAACACTGAAGCTTTCTTT. Translating gives CAISESTSWNTEAFF.

The V call is TRBV9, the J call TRBJ2-7, with D perhaps assigned TRBD1 or TRBD2 (6 bases each). The CDR3 covers 13 residues. CDR1 is SGDLS, CDR2 YYNGEE, per germline. The ends were cut back, 3 bases at V and 2 bases at J, with 9 bases in the middle. CDR3 sequence reads: CASSEGGPYEQYF. The CDR3 DNA sequence: TGTGCCAGCAGCGAAGGGGGGCCCTACGAGCAGTACTTC.

This clonotype was counted ten times or more. V usage is TRBV11-2 and J usage is TRBJ2-1; weak D call: TRBD2 (6 bases). Germline assignment: CDR1 SGHAT and CDR2 FQNNGV. This CDR3 has 14 residues. With 6 bases removed from V and 0 bases from J, the gap between germline ends came to 9 bases. DNA for the CDR3: TGTGCCAGCAGACGGACTATCTCCTACAATGAGCAGTTCTTC. This encodes CASRRTISYNEQFF. Filled out from reference TRBV11-2 and TRBJ2-1, the complete variable domain reads EAGVAQSPRYKIIEKRQSVAFWCNPISGHATLYWYQQILGQGPKLLIQFQNNGVVDDSQLPKDRFSAERLKGVDSTLKIQPAKLEDSAVYLCASRRTISYNEQFFGPGTRLTVL.

This clonotype was found many times. The CDR3 bases are TGTGCCAGCAGTTTGACAGGGAACCATTCACCCCTCCACTTT. As protein: CASSLTGNHSPLHF. The chain carries TRBV28 and TRBJ1-6; 7 bases agree with TRBD1. The CDR3 has 14 amino acids. Looked up from germline, CDR1 is MDHEN and CDR2 is SYDVKM. With 3 bases clipped from V and 8 bases from J, the junction kept 4 bases outside the gene matches.

This chain uses TRBV7-6 with TRBJ2-1; TRBD2 matches at 8 bases. CDR1 is SGHVS, CDR2 FNYEAQ, per germline. This CDR3 is 16 amino acids long. With 1 base clipped from V and 6 bases from J, the junction kept 8 bases outside the gene matches. The CDR3 nucleotides are TGTGCCAGCAGCTTAGATGTGCGGGAGGCTGGCAATGAGCAGTTCTTC. It translates to CASSLDVREAGNEQFF.

This CDR3 is CASSPGPGRMNTEAFF. The CDR3 DNA follows: TGTGCCAGCAGTCCTGGTCCGGGCCGGATGAACACTGAAGCTTTCTTT. The chain uses TRBV6-5 and TRBJ1-1; D ambiguous. The CDR3 contains 16 residues. Germline values: CDR1 MNHEY, CDR2 SVGAGI. V was trimmed by 5 bases and J by 0 bases, leaving 16 bases between them.

This sequence joins TRBV7-3 and TRBJ1-1, with a weak D call TRBD1 (5 bases). CDR1 and CDR2 (germline): SGHTA, FQGTGA. Between the trimmed V and J ends, which lost 5 bases and 0 bases, there was a span of 7 bases. This CDR3 contains 13 residues. The DNA for the CDR3 is TGTGCCAGCAGCCGCAGGGTGAACACTGAAGCTTTCTTT. It is translated as CASSRRVNTEAFF.

In its sample, this clonotype was seen a few times. Here the CDR3 DNA reads TGCAGTGCTCTAGCGGGAGAGGTCTACAATGAGCAGTTCTTC. This encodes CSALAGEVYNEQFF. The chain employs TRBV20-1 and TRBJ2-1; 10 bases align to TRBD2. This CDR3 is built from 14 residues. The J segment lost 3 bases and the V segment lost 5 bases, leaving 4 bases of the junction unmatched. Germline CDR1 reads DFQATT; CDR2 reads SNEGSKA (reference sequence).

This clonotype was seen a handful of times. CDR3 sequence (DNA): TGTGCCAGCAGTTCCTCCGGGGCAGGGGTAATCTACGAGCAGTACTTC. Translated, it gives CASSSSGAGVIYEQYF. The gene calls are TRBV6-2 or TRBV6-3 and TRBJ2-7, with D perhaps TRBD1 (6 bases). CDR1 and CDR2 from the germline V gene are MNHEY and SVGEGT. This CDR3 contains 16 residues. Deletions cut 4 bases from V and 3 bases from J, with 19 bases between.

V gene TRBV12-3 or TRBV12-4 combines with J gene TRBJ2-3; 7 bases map to TRBD2. The CDR3 runs 15 residues. V dropped 4 bases and J dropped 4; count of bases not matched to a gene: 8. The CDR3 reads CASSSRTSRADTQYF. CDR3 bases: TGTGCCAGCAGTTCCCGGACTAGTCGGGCAGATACGCAGTATTTT.

Many counts were recorded for this clonotype. J is TRBJ2-1 and V is TRBV20-1, with a tentative D call TRBD2 (5 bases). V lost 5 bases and J lost 7, with 9 bases in between. CDR1 DFQATT and CDR2 SNEGSKA come from the germline V gene (reference sequence). CDR3 length: 11 residues. For the CDR3, the DNA is TGCAGTGCTGTACGCGGGAATGAGCAGTTCTTC. It encodes CSAVRGNEQFF.

This clonotype came up many times. The rearrangement uses TRBV10-3 and TRBJ2-1, with no clear D. This CDR3 spans 13 amino acids. Trimming removed 2 bases from V and 4 bases from J, with 6 bases in between. Germline V gives CDR1 ENHRY, CDR2 SYGVKD. The DNA for the CDR3 is TGTGCCATCAGTGAGAAACAGTACAATGAGCAGTTCTTC. This codes for CAISEKQYNEQFF.

This clonotype was detected many times. This chain joins TRBV5-5 and TRBJ2-2; TRBD2 agrees at 10 bases. The CDR3 length is 17 residues. With V trimmed by 0 bases and J by 6 bases, 8 bases remained unmatched. CDR1 and CDR2 from the germline V gene are SGHKS and YYEKEE (reference sequence). For the CDR3, the DNA is TGTGCCAGCAGCTTGGCGCGGGCTAGCGGGGGCCCCGGGGAGCTGTTTTTT. It is translated as CASSLARASGGPGELFF.

This clonotype was recorded many times. The chain uses TRBV10-3 and TRBJ2-5, with D unclear. The V and J ends lost 0 bases and 4 bases respectively, with 3 bases between them. Germline V gives CDR1 ENHRY, CDR2 SYGVKD. This CDR3 has 12 amino acids. CDR3 nucleotide sequence: TGTGCCATCAGTGAGTCGAGAGAGACCCAGTACTTC. Residues: CAISESRETQYF.

The rearrangement uses TRBV12-3 or TRBV12-4 and TRBJ2-2, with D possibly being TRBD2 (5 bases). The CDR3 runs to 12 residues. Between the trimmed V and J ends, which lost 7 bases and 8 bases, there was a span of 11 bases. CDR3: CASTSPGGELFF. The CDR3 DNA is TGTGCCAGCACCAGCCCGGGGGGGGAGCTGTTTTTT.

The rearrangement links TRBV9 to TRBJ1-2, with a tentative D call TRBD1 (5 bases). CDR3 length: 13 residues. Germline CDR1 SGDLS, CDR2 YYNGEE. V was cut by 4 bases and J by 6 bases, with 13 bases left in between. The chain's CDR3 is CASSLSGLDGYTF. In nucleotides, the CDR3 is TGTGCCAGCAGCTTATCGGGGCTTGATGGCTACACCTTC.

Many counts were recorded for this clonotype. V usage is TRBV29-1 and J usage is TRBJ2-5; D uncertain. Per the germline V gene, CDR1 is SQVTM and CDR2 is ANQGSEA. Trimming shortened V by 4 bases and J by 2 bases, and 5 bases separated the two germline ends. The CDR3 covers 11 residues. The CDR3 DNA is TGCAGCGTTGTGGGGCAAGAGACCCAGTACTTC. The encoded protein is CSVVGQETQYF.

The V and J genes are TRBV4-3 and TRBJ1-1; tentatively, D is TRBD1 (5 bases). V lost 1 base and J lost 1, with 13 bases in between. Per germline, CDR1 LGHNA and CDR2 YSLEER. The CDR3 sequence is 16 residues long. The CDR3 coding sequence is TGCGCCAGCAGCCAAGTTGGGCGAGGGGCGAACACTGAAGCTTTCTTT. It yields the protein CASSQVGRGANTEAFF.

This chain links TRBV10-3 with TRBJ2-7, with D perhaps matching TRBD1 (6 bases). The CDR3 consists of 20 residues. The ends were cut back, 11 bases at V and 0 bases at J, with 35 bases in the middle. Per the germline V gene, CDR1 is ENHRY and CDR2 is SYGVKD. In DNA form, the CDR3 reads TGTGCCTCCTTAAATCCCAGAGGACAGACAACCTCCCACCACTCCTACGAGCAGTACTTC. Translation gives CASLNPRGQTTSHHSYEQYF.

The rearrangement joins TRBV7-8 to TRBJ1-3; D unclear. The germline V gene encodes CDR1 SGHVS and CDR2 FQNEAQ. V lost 4 bases, J lost 0 bases, and 10 bases lay in between. The CDR3 is 15 amino acids. The CDR3 spells CASSSEVLSGNTIYF. CDR3 in DNA: TGTGCCAGCAGCTCGGAAGTCCTCTCTGGAAACACCATATATTTT.

This clonotype was detected only a few times. This rearrangement joins TRBV15 to TRBJ2-5; TRBD1 matches 8 bases. CDR3 size: 15 residues. CDR1 is LNHNV, CDR2 YYDKDF, per germline (reference sequence). The J segment lost 5 bases and the V segment lost 0 bases, leaving 5 bases of the junction unmatched. CDR3 nucleotides: TGTGCCACCAGCAGAGACCCAGGGGGCGGCGAGACCCAGTACTTC. Amino acid sequence: CATSRDPGGGETQYF.

The CDR3 loop reads CASSQDPGAEGYTF. The DNA for the CDR3 is TGCGCCAGCAGCCAAGATCCAGGGGCGGAGGGCTACACCTTC. V and J are TRBV4-3 and TRBJ1-2, with D maybe TRBD1 (6 bases). In germline, CDR1 is LGHNA, CDR2 YSLEER. V shed 0 bases and J shed 8 bases, with 13 bases lying between them. The CDR3 totals 14 residues.

This chain joins TRBV20-1 and TRBJ2-1, with TRBD2 matching over 13 bases. The V gene end was trimmed by 0 bases and the J gene end by 8 bases; junction bases not matched to a gene: 10. There are 17 residues in the CDR3. Germline assignment: CDR1 DFQATT and CDR2 SNEGSKA (reference sequence). In nucleotides, the CDR3 is TGCAGTGCTAGAGATCGGCGGACTAGCGGGAGAGTCTATGAGCAGTTCTTC. Translation: CSARDRRTSGRVYEQFF.

This clonotype showed up just a few times. The chain employs TRBV5-1 and TRBJ2-1, with D unclear. V lost 3 bases and J lost 3, with 10 bases in between. In germline, CDR1 is SGHRS, CDR2 YFSETQ. This CDR3 region has 14 residues. CDR3 in DNA: TGCGCCAGCAGCTCCCGGACGAACTACAATGAGCAGTTCTTC. Residues: CASSSRTNYNEQFF.

This clonotype has a count of ten or more. This chain links TRBV5-1 with TRBJ1-1; the D gene is possibly TRBD1 (6 bases). V shed 0 bases and J shed 11 bases, with 14 bases lying between them. The V gene's germline CDR1 is SGHRS and CDR2 YFSETQ. There are 13 residues in the CDR3. The CDR3: CASSLESRTVAFF. In nucleotides, the CDR3 is TGCGCCAGCAGCTTGGAAAGCCGGACAGTGGCTTTCTTT.